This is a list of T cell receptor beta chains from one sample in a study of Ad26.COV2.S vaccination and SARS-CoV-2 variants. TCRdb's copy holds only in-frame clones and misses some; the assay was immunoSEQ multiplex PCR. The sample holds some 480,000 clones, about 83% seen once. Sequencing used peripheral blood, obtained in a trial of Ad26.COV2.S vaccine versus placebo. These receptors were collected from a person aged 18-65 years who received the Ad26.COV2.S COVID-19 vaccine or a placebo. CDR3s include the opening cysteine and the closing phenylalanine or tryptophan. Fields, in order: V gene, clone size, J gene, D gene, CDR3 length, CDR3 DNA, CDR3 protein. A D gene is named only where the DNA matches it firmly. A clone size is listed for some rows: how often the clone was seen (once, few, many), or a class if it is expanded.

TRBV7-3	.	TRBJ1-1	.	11	TGTGCCAGCAGCTCTCGTACTGAAGCTTTCTTT	CASSSRTEAFF
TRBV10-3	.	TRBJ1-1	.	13	TGTGCCATCAGTGCTGGGGTGAACACTGAAGCTTTCTTT	CAISAGVNTEAFF
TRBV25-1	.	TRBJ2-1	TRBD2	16	TGTGCCAGCAGTGCCCGACTAGCGGCCTTATACAATGAGCAGTTCTTC	CASSARLAALYNEQFF
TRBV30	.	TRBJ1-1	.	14	TGTGCCTGGAGTCAGAGACGGATGAACACTGAAGCTTTCTTT	CAWSQRRMNTEAFF
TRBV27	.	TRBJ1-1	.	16	TGTGCCAGCAGTTTCCACCTAACTCTCCCCGGGACAGAAGCTTTCTTT	CASSFHLTLPGTEAFF
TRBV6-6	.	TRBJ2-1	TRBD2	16	TGTGCCACCAAACGGAGGACTAGCGGGGGTCGGGATGAGCAGTTCTTC	CATKRRTSGGRDEQFF
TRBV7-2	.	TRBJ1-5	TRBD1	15	TGTGCCAGCAGTCGTCCTGGACAGGGCGTTCAGCCCCAGCATTTT	CASSRPGQGVQPQHF
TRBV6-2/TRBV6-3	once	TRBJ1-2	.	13	TGTGCCAGCAGTTTGAGCCAGCTCTATGGCTACACCTTC	CASSLSQLYGYTF
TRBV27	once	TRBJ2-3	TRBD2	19	TGTGCCAGCAGCGCCGATTTGACTAGCGGGAGTCTCCGCACAGATACGCAGTATTTT	CASSADLTSGSLRTDTQYF
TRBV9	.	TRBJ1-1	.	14	TGTGCCAGCAGCGTAGGCGGCGTGAACACTGAAGCTTTCTTT	CASSVGGVNTEAFF
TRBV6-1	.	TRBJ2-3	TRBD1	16	TGTGCCAGCAGTGATTTCTTGGGACAGGGCACAGATACGCAGTATTTT	CASSDFLGQGTDTQYF
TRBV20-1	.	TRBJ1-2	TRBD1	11	TGCAGTGCTACTCAGGGGGAAGTCCTCACCTTC	CSATQGEVLTF
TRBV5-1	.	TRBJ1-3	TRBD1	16	TGCGCCAGCAGCTTGGCGAGACAGGGTCCTGGAAACACCATATATTTT	CASSLARQGPGNTIYF
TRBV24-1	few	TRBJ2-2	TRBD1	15	TGTGCCACCTCGCCGGGAACAGGGGACACCGGGGAGCTGTTTTTT	CATSPGTGDTGELFF
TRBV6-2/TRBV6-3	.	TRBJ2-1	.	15	TGTGCCAGCAGTTACGGGAGTCCGGCCTACAATGAGCAGTTCTTC	CASSYGSPAYNEQFF
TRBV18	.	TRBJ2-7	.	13	TGTGCCAGCTCACCTGCGGGCAACTACGAGCAGTACTTC	CASSPAGNYEQYF
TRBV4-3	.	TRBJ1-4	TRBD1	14	TGCGCCAGCAGCCAAGGGACAGGGGCTGAAAAACTGTTTTTT	CASSQGTGAEKLFF
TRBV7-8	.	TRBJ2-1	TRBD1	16	TGTGCCAGCAGCTTAGGGGGAGGGACAGGGGGCAATGAGCAGTTCTTC	CASSLGGGTGGNEQFF
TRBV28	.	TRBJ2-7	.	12	TGTGCCAGCAGCCCGACTAGCTACGAGCAGTACTTC	CASSPTSYEQYF
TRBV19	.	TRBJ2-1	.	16	TGTGCCAGTAGTGTACCATTACAGAGCTCCTACAATGAGCAGTTCTTC	CASSVPLQSSYNEQFF
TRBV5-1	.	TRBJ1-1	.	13	TGCGCCAGCAGCGCCGACTGGAACACTGAAGCTTTCTTT	CASSADWNTEAFF
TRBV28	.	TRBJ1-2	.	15	TGTGCCAGCAGGTCCCCCGCGGGAGCTAACTATGGCTACACCTTC	CASRSPAGANYGYTF
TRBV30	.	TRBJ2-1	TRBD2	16	TGTGCCTGGAGCGTCCCGATAGCGGGCGGCTACAATGAGCAGTTCTTC	CAWSVPIAGGYNEQFF
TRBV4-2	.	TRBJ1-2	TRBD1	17	TGTGCCAGCAGCCAAGCAGGGGGCATAGTAGGAAACTATGGCTACACCTTC	CASSQAGGIVGNYGYTF